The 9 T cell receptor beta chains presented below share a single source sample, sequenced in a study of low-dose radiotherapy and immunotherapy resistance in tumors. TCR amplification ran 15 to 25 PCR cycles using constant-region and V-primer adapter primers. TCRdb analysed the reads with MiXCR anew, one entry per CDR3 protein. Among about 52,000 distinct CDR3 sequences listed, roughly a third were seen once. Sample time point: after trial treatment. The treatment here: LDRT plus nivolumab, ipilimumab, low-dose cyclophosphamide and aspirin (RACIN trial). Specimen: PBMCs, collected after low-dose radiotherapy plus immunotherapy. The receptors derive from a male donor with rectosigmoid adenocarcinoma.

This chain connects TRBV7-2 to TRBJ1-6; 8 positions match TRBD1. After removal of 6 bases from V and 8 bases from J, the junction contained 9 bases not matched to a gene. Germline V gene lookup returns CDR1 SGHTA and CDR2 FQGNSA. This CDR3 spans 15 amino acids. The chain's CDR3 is CASRFGQGGYSPLHF. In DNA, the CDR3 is TGTGCCAGCAGGTTCGGACAGGGCGGGTATTCACCCCTCCACTTT.

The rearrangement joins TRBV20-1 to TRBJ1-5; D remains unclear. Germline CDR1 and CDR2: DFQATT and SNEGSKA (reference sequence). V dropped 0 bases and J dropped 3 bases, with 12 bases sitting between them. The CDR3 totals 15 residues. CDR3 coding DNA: TGCAGTGCTAGAGATCCCGGGATGGCCAATCAGCCCCAGCATTTT. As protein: CSARDPGMANQPQHF.

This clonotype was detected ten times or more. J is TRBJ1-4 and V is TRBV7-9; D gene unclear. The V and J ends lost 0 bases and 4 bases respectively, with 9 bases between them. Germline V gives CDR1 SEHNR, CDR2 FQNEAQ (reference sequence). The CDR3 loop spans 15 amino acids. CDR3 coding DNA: TGTGCCAGCAGCTTAGCGACGGTGTATAATGAAAAACTGTTTTTT. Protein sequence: CASSLATVYNEKLFF.

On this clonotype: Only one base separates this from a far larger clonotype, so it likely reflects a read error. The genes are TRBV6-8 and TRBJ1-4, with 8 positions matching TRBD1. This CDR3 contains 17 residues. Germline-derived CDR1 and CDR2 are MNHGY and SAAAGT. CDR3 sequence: CSSSYGTGGKTNEKLFF. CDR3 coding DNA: TGTTCCAGCAGTTACGGGACAGGAGGAAAGACTAATGAAAAACTGTTTTTT.

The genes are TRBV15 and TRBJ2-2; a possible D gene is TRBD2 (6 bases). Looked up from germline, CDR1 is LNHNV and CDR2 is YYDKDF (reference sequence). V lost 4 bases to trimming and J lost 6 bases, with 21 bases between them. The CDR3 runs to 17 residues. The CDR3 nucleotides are TGTGCCACCAGCAAGGGCCCGGCGGGGAGGATCTCCGGGGAGCTGTTTTTT. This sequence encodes CATSKGPAGRISGELFF.

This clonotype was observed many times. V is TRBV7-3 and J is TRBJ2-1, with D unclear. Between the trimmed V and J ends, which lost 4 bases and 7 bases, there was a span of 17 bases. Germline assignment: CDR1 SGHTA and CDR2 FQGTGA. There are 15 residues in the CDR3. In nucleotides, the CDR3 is TGTGCCAGCAGCTCGAGCCGGGCAGTTTCGAATGAGCAGTTCTTC. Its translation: CASSSSRAVSNEQFF.

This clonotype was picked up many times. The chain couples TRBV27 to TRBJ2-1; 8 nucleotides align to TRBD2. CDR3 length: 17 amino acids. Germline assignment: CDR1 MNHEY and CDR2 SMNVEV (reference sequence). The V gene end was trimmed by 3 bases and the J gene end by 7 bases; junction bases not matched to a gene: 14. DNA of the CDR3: TGTGCCAGCAGTTTTGCGGTAGGGACTAGGGTTGGGAATGAGCAGTTCTTC. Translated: CASSFAVGTRVGNEQFF.

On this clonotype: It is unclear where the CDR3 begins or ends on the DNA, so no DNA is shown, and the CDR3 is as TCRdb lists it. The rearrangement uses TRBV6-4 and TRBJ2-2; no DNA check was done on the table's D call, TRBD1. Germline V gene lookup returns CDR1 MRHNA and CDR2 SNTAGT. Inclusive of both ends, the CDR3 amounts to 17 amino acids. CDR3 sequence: CASSDSGETGELFFFFF.

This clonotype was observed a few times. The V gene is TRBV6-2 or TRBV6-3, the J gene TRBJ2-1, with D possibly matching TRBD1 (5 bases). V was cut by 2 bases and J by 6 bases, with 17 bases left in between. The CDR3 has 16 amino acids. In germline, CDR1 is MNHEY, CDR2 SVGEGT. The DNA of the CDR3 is TGTGCCAGCAGTTACCTCGACAGCCCTCGAGCCAATGAGCAGTTCTTC. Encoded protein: CASSYLDSPRANEQFF.